The 27 T cell receptor beta chains listed next were all sequenced from one sample in a study of T cell changes during pregnancy in multiple sclerosis. The table came from immunoSEQ multiplex PCR; TCRdb's copy has only in-frame clones and leaves some out. The table has 100,000 or so clones, approximately 92% seen once; the top ten hold approximately 3.4%. The sequencing used peripheral blood, collected in the second trimester of pregnancy. These receptors came from a female donor with multiple sclerosis, enrolled in a pregnancy study.

This clone was observed once. V is TRBV6-5 and J is TRBJ1-5, with a tentative D call TRBD1 (5 bases). The CDR3 has 13 residues. V was clipped by 5 bases and J by 4 bases, with 9 bases between them. In germline, CDR1 is MNHEY, CDR2 SVGAGI. This CDR3 is CASSGGGNQPQHF. The CDR3, as DNA: TGTGCCAGCAGTGGGGGAGGAAATCAGCCCCAGCATTTT.

A single count supports this clone. The chain combines TRBV19 with TRBJ1-4; maybe TRBD1 (5 bases). The length of the CDR3 is 15 residues. Germline CDR1 and CDR2: LNHDA and SQIVND (reference sequence). V dropped 4 bases and J dropped 8 bases, with 17 bases sitting between them. The CDR3 DNA reads as TGTGCCAGTAGTAGAGGGGCAGGGAGGCACGAAAAACTGTTTTTT. Translating gives CASSRGAGRHEKLFF.

The rearrangement uses TRBV19 and TRBJ2-7; the match to TRBD1 covers 8 bases. Germline values: CDR1 LNHDA, CDR2 SQIVND (reference sequence). V trimming: 1 base; J trimming: 4 bases; junction bases outside the gene matches: 12. This CDR3 comprises 17 residues. The CDR3 nucleotides are TGTGCCAGTAGTATAGCTGGGCAGGGGGCAGCTGGATACGAGCAGTACTTC. This sequence encodes CASSIAGQGAAGYEQYF.

This chain links TRBV27 with TRBJ1-5; possible D gene TRBD1, 6 bases. Between the trimmed V and J ends, which lost 0 bases and 4 bases, there was a span of 10 bases. The CDR3 runs 15 residues. CDR1 and CDR2 (germline): MNHEY, SMNVEV (reference sequence). The CDR3 bases are TGTGCCAGCAGTTTATCGTTAGGGGGAAATCAGCCCCAGCATTTT. This codes for CASSLSLGGNQPQHF.

This clone was counted between two and nine times. The chain carries TRBV6-5 and TRBJ1-1, with unresolved D. This CDR3 comprises 13 residues. Trimming left V 2 bases short and J 1 base short, with 5 bases between. Germline V CDR1 and CDR2: MNHEY, SVGAGI. CDR3 amino acids: CASSYLGNTEAFF. CDR3 nucleotides: TGTGCCAGCAGTTACCTCGGGAACACTGAAGCTTTCTTT.

The chain recombines TRBV5-5 with TRBJ1-1; 7 positions match TRBD1. The CDR3 covers 16 residues. The germline gives CDR1 SGHKS, CDR2 YYEKEE (reference sequence). V gave up 2 bases and J gave up 5 bases; unmatched junction bases: 12. The CDR3 loop is CASSFTSWDSGTEAFF. The CDR3 DNA sequence: TGTGCCAGCAGCTTTACCTCCTGGGACAGCGGTACTGAAGCTTTCTTT.

This sequence joins TRBV5-6 and TRBJ1-4, with a tentative D call TRBD1 (5 bases). Germline V gives CDR1 SGHDT, CDR2 YYEEEE. With 0 bases removed from V and 7 bases from J, the gap between germline ends came to 7 bases. The CDR3 totals 13 residues. In DNA form, the CDR3 reads TGTGCCAGCAGCTTGGGGGGGGGTGAAAAACTGTTTTTT. This encodes CASSLGGGEKLFF.

The chain employs TRBV5-1 and TRBJ2-3; 11 positions agree with TRBD2. The CDR3 loop spans 16 amino acids. Germline V CDR1 and CDR2: SGHRS, YFSETQ. The V gene end was trimmed by 3 bases and the J gene end by 0 bases; junction bases not matched to a gene: 3. The CDR3 bases are TGCGCCAGCAGCTCCGGACTAGCGGGTAGCACAGATACGCAGTATTTT. Protein sequence: CASSSGLAGSTDTQYF.

V gene TRBV11-3 combines with J gene TRBJ2-7; D remains ambiguous. Germline CDR1 reads SGHNT; CDR2 reads YENEEA. V was shortened by 3 bases and J by 4 bases, with 4 bases between the two germline ends. The CDR3 loop spans 11 amino acids. DNA of the CDR3: TGTGCCAGCAGCTTGACTTACGAGCAGTACTTC. It yields the protein CASSLTYEQYF.

The chain combines TRBV28 with TRBJ1-1, with 8 bases lining up with TRBD1. The J segment lost 11 bases and the V segment lost 5 bases, leaving 4 bases of the junction unmatched. The CDR3 extends over 11 amino acids. In germline, CDR1 is MDHEN, CDR2 SYDVKM. As DNA, the CDR3 is TGTGCCAGCAGTCCGGACAGGGAGGCTTTCTTT. Its protein is CASSPDREAFF. Together with reference TRBV28 and TRBJ1-1, the CDR3 gives the full variable domain: DVKVTQSSRYLVKRTGEKVFLECVQDMDHENMFWYRQDPGLGLRLIYFSYDVKMKEKGDIPEGYSVSREKKERFSLILESASTNQTSMYLCASSPDREAFFGQGTRLTVV.

The rearrangement uses TRBV12-5 and TRBJ1-2, with TRBD1 matching over 9 bases. The CDR3 totals 15 residues. V trimming: 1 base; J trimming: 5 bases; junction bases outside the gene matches: 5. Germline CDR1 reads LGHNT; CDR2 reads FRNRAP. The CDR3 coding sequence is TGTGCTAGTGGTTTGGGGACAGGGGAGCTATATGGCTACACCTTC. Protein: CASGLGTGELYGYTF. Based on the CDR3 plus reference TRBV12-5 and TRBJ1-2, the full variable domain is DARVTQTPRHKVTEMGQEVTMRCQPILGHNTVFWYRQTMMQGLELLAYFRNRAPLDDSGMPKDRFSAEMPDATLATLKIQPSEPRDSAVYFCASGLGTGELYGYTFGSGTRLTVV.

The V call is TRBV19, the J call TRBJ2-2, with D possibly matching TRBD1 (6 bases). Deletions cut 2 bases from V and 0 bases from J, with 16 bases between. Germline values: CDR1 LNHDA, CDR2 SQIVND (reference sequence). CDR3 length equals 18 residues. As DNA, the CDR3 is TGTGCCAGTAGTATAAGTACAGGGTCCTCTGCGAACACCGGGGAGCTGTTTTTT. It encodes CASSISTGSSANTGELFF.

The J gene is TRBJ2-7, the V gene TRBV5-6; TRBD2 matches at 14 bases. Germline V gives CDR1 SGHDT, CDR2 YYEEEE. The V segment lost 0 bases and the J segment 3 bases; nucleotides outside the gene matches: 2. The CDR3 is 16 residues long. CDR3 amino acids: CASSLGTSGRFYEQYF. As DNA, the CDR3 is TGTGCCAGCAGCTTGGGGACTAGCGGGAGGTTCTACGAGCAGTACTTC.

This sequence joins TRBV13 and TRBJ1-3; 8 bases line up with TRBD1. J was trimmed by 2 bases and V by 5 bases; bases with no gene match: 2. The germline CDR1 and CDR2 sequences are PRHDT and FYEKMQ (reference sequence). There are 14 residues in the CDR3. The CDR3 nucleotides are TGTGCCAGCAGCCCGACAGGGGCTGGAAACACCATATATTTT. Protein: CASSPTGAGNTIYF.

The V gene is TRBV2, the J gene TRBJ2-5, with D hard to call. Germline V lookup: CDR1 SNHLY, CDR2 FYNNEI. Trimming left V 1 base short and J 1 base short, with 16 bases between. The CDR3 spans 17 residues. In DNA, the CDR3 is TGTGCCAGCAGTGAAGGAAGAACAAAGCGTGGCCAAGAGACCCAGTACTTC. Encoded protein: CASSEGRTKRGQETQYF. Full variable domain (rest looked up from reference TRBV2 and TRBJ2-5): EPEVTQTPSHQVTQMGQEVILRCVPISNHLYFYWYRQILGQKVEFLVSFYNNEISEKSEIFDDQFSVERPDGSNFTLKIRSTKLEDSAMYFCASSEGRTKRGQETQYFGPGTRLLVL.

J is TRBJ2-7 and V is TRBV29-1; 7 bases fit TRBD1. CDR3 length equals 15 residues. Germline CDR1 and CDR2: SQVTM and ANQGSEA. J gave up 0 bases and V 1 base, and 6 bases lay outside the gene matches. The CDR3 loop reads CSVEGTGASSYEQYF. In DNA form, the CDR3 reads TGCAGCGTTGAAGGGACAGGCGCCAGCTCCTACGAGCAGTACTTC.

This chain uses TRBV5-6 with TRBJ1-1; 7 bases fit TRBD1. The V gene end was trimmed by 4 bases and the J gene end by 0 bases; junction bases not matched to a gene: 12. The CDR3 extends over 17 amino acids. Germline V lookup: CDR1 SGHDT, CDR2 YYEEEE. Written as DNA, the CDR3 is TGTGCCAGCAGCCGCTGGACAGGTCGCTTGATGAACACTGAAGCTTTCTTT. It is translated as CASSRWTGRLMNTEAFF.

The chain has TRBV4-2 and TRBJ1-6, with no clear D. Germline CDR1 is LGHNA and CDR2 is YNFKEQ. V was trimmed by 2 bases and J by 8 bases, leaving 16 bases between them. This CDR3 has 16 amino acids. CDR3 sequence reads: CASSQILGDGDSPLHF. In DNA form, the CDR3 reads TGTGCCAGCAGCCAAATACTCGGGGATGGGGATTCACCCCTCCACTTT.

The CDR3 is CASSMGSTYEQYF. The CDR3 DNA follows: TGTGCCAGTAGTATGGGGAGCACCTACGAGCAGTACTTC. The rearrangement uses TRBV19 and TRBJ2-7; D possibly corresponds to TRBD2 (5 bases). The CDR3 is 13 residues long. The germline V and J ends were trimmed by 3 bases and 2 bases, with 8 bases remaining between them. CDR1 is LNHDA and CDR2 is SQIVND in the germline V gene (reference sequence). The full variable domain, with the rest looked up from reference TRBV19 and TRBJ2-7, is DGGITQSPKYLFRKEGQNVTLSCEQNLNHDAMYWYRQDPGQGLRLIYYSQIVNDFQKGDIAEGYSVSREKKESFPLTVTSAQKNPTAFYLCASSMGSTYEQYFGPGTRLTVT.

The V call is TRBV6-1, the J call TRBJ2-2; D may be TRBD2 (5 bases). Germline CDR1 is MNHNS and CDR2 is SASEGT. This CDR3 has 15 residues. V was cut by 4 bases and J by 1 base, with 10 bases left in between. The CDR3 DNA reads as TGTGCCAGCAGTGTTAGCGTGGGGAACACCGGGGAGCTGTTTTTT. This codes for CASSVSVGNTGELFF.

The chain carries TRBV4-3 and TRBJ2-2; D might be TRBD2 (5 bases). V shed 2 bases and J shed 5 bases, with 9 bases lying between them. This CDR3 contains 14 residues. Germline V CDR1 and CDR2: LGHNA, YSLEER. The DNA of the CDR3 is TGCGCCAGCAGCCAACCAGGACTGACCGGGGAGCTGTTTTTT. Translation gives CASSQPGLTGELFF.

A single count supports this clone. The DNA for the CDR3 is TGTGCCAGCAGTTACTCGCGGGGGGCATCAGAGGGGACCCAGTACTTC. Translating gives CASSYSRGASEGTQYF. This chain uses TRBV6-6 with TRBJ2-5, with TRBD2 matching over 8 bases. V lost 0 bases and J lost 7; bases outside the gene matches: 10. Germline CDR1 is MNHNY and CDR2 is SVGAGI (reference sequence). This CDR3 comprises 16 residues.

The chain recombines TRBV28 with TRBJ2-1, with D hard to call. Germline CDR1 is MDHEN and CDR2 is SYDVKM. V was cut by 3 bases and J by 5 bases, with 8 bases left in between. The CDR3 runs to 13 residues. The CDR3 loop is CASSFRLDNEQFF. The CDR3 DNA reads as TGTGCCAGCAGTTTTCGGCTAGACAATGAGCAGTTCTTC. The whole variable domain, remainder taken from reference TRBV28 and TRBJ2-1, is DVKVTQSSRYLVKRTGEKVFLECVQDMDHENMFWYRQDPGLGLRLIYFSYDVKMKEKGDIPEGYSVSREKKERFSLILESASTNQTSMYLCASSFRLDNEQFFGPGTRLTVL.

The rearrangement links TRBV28 to TRBJ2-3; no firm D call. CDR1 and CDR2 (germline): MDHEN, SYDVKM. V lost 2 bases and J 0 bases, leaving 9 bases between the germline ends. This CDR3 has 15 residues. This chain's CDR3 is CASSLLAISTDTQYF. CDR3 nucleotides: TGTGCCAGCAGTTTACTCGCGATCAGCACAGATACGCAGTATTTT.

There are a few counts of this clone. Germline is not matched at one junction end, which may reflect a read error. V is TRBV11-2 and J is TRBJ1-2; no clear D. This CDR3 region has 13 residues. The germline V gene encodes CDR1 SGHAT and CDR2 FQNNGV. The CDR3 protein is CASSLDGNYGYTF. The CDR3 bases are TGTGCCAGCAGCCTAGACGGGAACTATGGCTACACCTTC.

The chain is built from TRBV19 and TRBJ1-1; D not resolved. This CDR3 region has 15 residues. The germline gives CDR1 LNHDA, CDR2 SQIVND (reference sequence). V was clipped by 5 bases and J by 8 bases, with 21 bases between them. CDR3 amino acids: CASSESGFYTEEAFF. CDR3 nucleotides: TGTGCCAGTAGTGAGTCAGGTTTCTACACTGAGGAAGCTTTCTTT.

The rearrangement links TRBV5-1 to TRBJ2-1; TRBD2 agrees at 14 bases. Trimming cost V 4 bases and J 1 base; bases outside gene matches: 22. The CDR3 has 23 amino acids. Per the germline V gene, CDR1 is SGHRS and CDR2 is YFSETQ. The CDR3 sequence: CASSPWGLGLAGAGSLSYNEQFF. CDR3 nucleotides: TGCGCCAGCAGCCCCTGGGGGTTGGGACTAGCGGGAGCGGGGAGTCTGTCCTACAATGAGCAGTTCTTC.